The clone carrying this T cell receptor (beta chain) has a count of ten or more. The antigen is not known. The data stem from a study of T cells in Graves' hyperthyroidism and ophthalmopathy. Whole-study results and caveats: Patients with ophthalmopathy were separated from those with stable hyperthyroidism by a 13 V-J model.

Template material for amplifying TCR beta CDR3 regions consisted of RNA transcripts. Initially, a first-round RT-PCR of the TCR CDR3 employed the HTBI primer set. MiXCR, applied by TCRdb to the multiplex PCR reads, yields one record per CDR3 protein. The table records a few hundred thousand distinct CDR3 sequences, 15% to 17% of them present only once. Reasons for excluding patients were uncontrolled infection, other autoimmune disease, pregnancy or lactation. Clinicians diagnosed patients from clinical symptoms, serum thyroxine and TRAb, thyroid ultrasound and orbital computed tomography. With 5 bases removed from V and 6 bases from J, the gap between germline ends came to 6 bases. This CDR3 has 11 residues. CDR1 is SGHTA and CDR2 is FQGNSA in the germline V gene.

This clonotype was sampled from a woman aged 30 to 39 with Graves' hyperthyroidism. Sequencing was performed on blood. The J gene is TRBJ2-3, the V gene TRBV7-2; D remains ambiguous. CDR3 sequence reads: CASSAGDTQYF. The DNA for the CDR3 is TGTGCCAGCAGCGCCGGGGATACGCAGTATTTT.